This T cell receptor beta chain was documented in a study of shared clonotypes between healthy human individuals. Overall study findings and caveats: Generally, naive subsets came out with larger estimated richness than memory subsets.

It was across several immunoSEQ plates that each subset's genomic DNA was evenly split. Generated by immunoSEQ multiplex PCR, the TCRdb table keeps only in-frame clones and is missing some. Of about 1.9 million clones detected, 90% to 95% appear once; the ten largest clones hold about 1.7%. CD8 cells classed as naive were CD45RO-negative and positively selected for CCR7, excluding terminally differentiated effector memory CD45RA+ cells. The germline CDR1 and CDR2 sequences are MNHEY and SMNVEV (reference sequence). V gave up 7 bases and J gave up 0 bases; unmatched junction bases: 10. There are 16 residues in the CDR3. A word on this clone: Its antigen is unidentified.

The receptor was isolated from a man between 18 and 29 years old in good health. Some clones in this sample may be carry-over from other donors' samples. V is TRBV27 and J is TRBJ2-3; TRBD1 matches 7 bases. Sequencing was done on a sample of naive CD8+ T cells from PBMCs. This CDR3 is CASTPLPGQSTDTQYF. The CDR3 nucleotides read TGTGCCAGCACTCCTCTCCCGGGACAGAGCACAGATACGCAGTATTTT.